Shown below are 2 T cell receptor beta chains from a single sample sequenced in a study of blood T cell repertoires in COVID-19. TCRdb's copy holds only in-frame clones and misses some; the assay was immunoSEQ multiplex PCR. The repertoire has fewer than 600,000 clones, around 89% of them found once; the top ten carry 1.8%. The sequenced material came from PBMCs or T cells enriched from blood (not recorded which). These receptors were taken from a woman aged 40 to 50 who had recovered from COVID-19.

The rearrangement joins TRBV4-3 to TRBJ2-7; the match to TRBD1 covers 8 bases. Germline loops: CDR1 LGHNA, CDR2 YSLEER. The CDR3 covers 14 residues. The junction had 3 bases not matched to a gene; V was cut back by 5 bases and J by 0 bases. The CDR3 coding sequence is TGCGCCAGCAGCGACACAGGGGGCTCCTACGAGCAGTACTTC. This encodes CASSDTGGSYEQYF.

The CDR3 nucleotides are TGTGCCAGCAGCAACACGTTGGGGGGTGATATGCAGTACTTC. This translates into CASSNTLGGDMQYF. The rearrangement joins TRBV6-5 to TRBJ2-7, with TRBD2 as a possible D gene (6 bases). The CDR3 is made up of 14 amino acids. Trimming took 6 bases from V and 9 from J, leaving 21 bases between them. Germline CDR1 is MNHEY and CDR2 is SVGAGI.